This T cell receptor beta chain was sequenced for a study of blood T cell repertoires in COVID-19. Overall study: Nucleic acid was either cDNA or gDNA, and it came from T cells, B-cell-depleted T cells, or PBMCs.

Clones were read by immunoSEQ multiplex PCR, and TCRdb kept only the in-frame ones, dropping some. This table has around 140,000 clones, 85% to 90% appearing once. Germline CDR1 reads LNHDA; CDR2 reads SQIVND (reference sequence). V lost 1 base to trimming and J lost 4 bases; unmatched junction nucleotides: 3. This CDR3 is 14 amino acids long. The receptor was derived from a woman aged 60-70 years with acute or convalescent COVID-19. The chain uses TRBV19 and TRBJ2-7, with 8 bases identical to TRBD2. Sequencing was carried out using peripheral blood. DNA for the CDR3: TGTGCCAGTAGTATAGGGAGCGGGGGTTACGAGCAGTACTTC. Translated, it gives CASSIGSGGYEQYF.